Following are 29 T cell receptor beta chains from one sample sequenced in a study of blood T cell repertoires in COVID-19 (dated by TCRdb to about 2020). Library prep was done by the immunoSEQ multiplex PCR assay. Not all clones reach the TCRdb copy of this immuneACCESS table, which keeps in-frame sequences only. Checked studies attribute under half of the gap to unresolved V genes and leave the rest unexplained. The sample table records about 340,000 clones; about nine tenths of these occur just once. Together, the top ten hold 6% to 8% of the sample. Material for sequencing was peripheral blood. Receptor source: a woman aged 70-85 years with COVID-19, enrolled during active disease.

This chain joins TRBV10-3 and TRBJ1-1; no clear D. This CDR3 has 15 amino acids. CDR1 is ENHRY and CDR2 is SYGVKD in the germline V gene. V lost 0 bases to trimming and J lost 4 bases, with 12 bases between them. The CDR3 sequence: CAISESRQTFTEAFF. As DNA, the CDR3 is TGTGCCATCAGTGAGTCGAGGCAGACCTTCACTGAAGCTTTCTTT.

The chain links TRBV19 to TRBJ1-5, with 7 bases matching TRBD1. After removal of 3 bases from V and 4 bases from J, the junction contained 6 bases not matched to a gene. CDR1 is LNHDA and CDR2 is SQIVND in the germline V gene (reference sequence). This CDR3 has 15 amino acids. The CDR3 here is CASSIPDRRNQPQHF. The CDR3 nucleotides are TGTGCCAGTAGTATCCCGGACAGGAGGAATCAGCCCCAGCATTTT.

V and J are TRBV28 and TRBJ2-5; 7 nucleotides line up with TRBD2. The CDR3 contains 14 residues. Germline values: CDR1 MDHEN, CDR2 SYDVKM. Unmatched junction bases numbered 5, after V lost 6 bases and J lost 1 base. CDR3 protein: CASSGGFFQETQYF. The CDR3 region has the DNA TGTGCCAGCAGCGGGGGGTTTTTCCAAGAGACCCAGTACTTC.

This clone was observed a single time. The chain is built from TRBV18 and TRBJ1-1; 7 bases line up with TRBD1. CDR3 size: 14 residues. Germline assignment: CDR1 KGHSH and CDR2 LQKENI. Trimming cost V 0 bases and J 5 bases; bases outside gene matches: 3. CDR3 coding DNA: TGTGCCAGCTCACCACCGGACAGGAGGACTGAAGCTTTCTTT. Protein product: CASSPPDRRTEAFF. Combining the CDR3 with reference TRBV18 and TRBJ1-1 gives the whole variable domain NAGVMQNPRHLVRRRGQEARLRCSPMKGHSHVYWYRQLPEEGLKFMVYLQKENIIDESGMPKERFSAEFPKEGPSILRIQQVVRGDSAAYFCASSPPDRRTEAFFGQGTRLTVV.

The chain combines TRBV20-1 with TRBJ1-2; D is possibly TRBD1 (5 bases). The CDR3 has 14 residues. Germline V gene data show CDR1 as DFQATT and CDR2 as SNEGSKA (reference sequence). V lost 3 bases, J lost 2 bases, and 13 bases lay in between. The CDR3 is CSASKEAGNYGYTF. As DNA, the CDR3 is TGCAGTGCTAGTAAGGAAGCAGGGAACTATGGCTACACCTTC.

The gene calls are TRBV15 and TRBJ2-3; D uncertain. Germline loops: CDR1 LNHNV, CDR2 YYDKDF (reference sequence). Trimming shortened V by 1 base and J by 5 bases, and 4 bases separated the two germline ends. The CDR3 is 12 amino acids. CDR3 protein: CATSRVGDTQYF. The CDR3, as DNA: TGTGCCACCAGCAGAGTCGGAGATACGCAGTATTTT.

The chain has TRBV7-8 and TRBJ1-1; D may be TRBD1 (5 bases). Germline CDR1 and CDR2: SGHVS and FQNEAQ. This CDR3 contains 14 residues. V lost 6 bases and J lost 7, with 18 bases in between. The CDR3 loop is CASRLKPGDGEAFF. Here the CDR3 DNA reads TGTGCCAGCAGACTGAAACCGGGGGACGGTGAAGCTTTCTTT.

The rearrangement uses TRBV7-9 and TRBJ1-1; TRBD1 might be the D (5 bases). Trimming removed 5 bases at V and 11 bases at J, with 15 bases between. The CDR3 loop spans 12 amino acids. Per germline, CDR1 SEHNR and CDR2 FQNEAQ (reference sequence). For the CDR3, the DNA is TGTGCCAGCAGCACCTGGGACCGGGGGGCTTTCTTT. Translating gives CASSTWDRGAFF.

Only one count was recorded for this clone. The CDR3 DNA sequence: TGTGCCAGCAGTTACTTCACTTGGACAGCCGGTCGAGGCTACACCTTC. Encoded protein: CASSYFTWTAGRGYTF. The chain uses TRBV6-5 and TRBJ1-2, with TRBD1 as a possible D gene (6 bases). The V end lost 1 base, the J end lost 8 bases, and 20 bases lay between the germline ends. In germline, CDR1 is MNHEY, CDR2 SVGAGI. This CDR3 spans 16 amino acids.

The chain employs TRBV11-2 and TRBJ2-1; 9 bases match TRBD2. CDR1 and CDR2 (germline): SGHAT, FQNNGV. This CDR3 contains 15 residues. The V segment lost 5 bases and the J segment 4 bases; nucleotides outside the gene matches: 6. DNA for the CDR3: TGTGCCAGCAGCCAGGGCGCGGGGGGGTACAATGAGCAGTTCTTC. Translation: CASSQGAGGYNEQFF.

The V gene is TRBV24-1, the J gene TRBJ2-7; 11 positions agree with TRBD1. This CDR3 has 15 amino acids. CDR1 and CDR2 (germline): KGHDR, SFDVKD. V lost 3 bases, J lost 4 bases, and 4 bases stayed unmatched. In DNA, the CDR3 is TGTGCCACCAGTGATCCCGGGACAGGGGGGTACGAGCAGTACTTC. The encoded protein is CATSDPGTGGYEQYF.

The chain uses TRBV19 and TRBJ2-1; no definite D call. The length of the CDR3 is 13 residues. Germline CDR1 is LNHDA and CDR2 is SQIVND (reference sequence). Trimming shortened V by 8 bases and J by 6 bases, and 14 bases separated the two germline ends. CDR3 DNA: TGTGCCAGTGACACAGTGGGTCTCAATGAGCAGTTCTTC. It is translated as CASDTVGLNEQFF.

The V call is TRBV12-3 or TRBV12-4, the J call TRBJ2-1; 7 bases are shared with TRBD2. After removal of 7 bases from V and 10 bases from J, the junction contained 4 bases not matched to a gene. CDR3 size: 11 residues. CDR3 DNA: TGTGCCAGCACTACCGGGAGGGAGCAGTTCTTC. It specifies CASTTGREQFF.

The gene calls are TRBV4-1 and TRBJ1-5; D may be TRBD1 (5 bases). Deletions cut 5 bases from V and 6 bases from J, with 14 bases between. The CDR3 contains 14 residues. CDR1 and CDR2 from the germline V gene are MGHRA and YSYEKL. The CDR3 DNA follows: TGCGCCAGCAGCTTAGCGGGGGTTGGTCAGCCCCAGCATTTT. This gives the protein CASSLAGVGQPQHF.

With regard to this clone: In the same sample, other DNA sequences code for this CDR3. CDR3 sequence reads: CASSRDTNYGYTF. For the CDR3, the DNA is TGTGCCAGCAGCAGGGACACCAACTATGGCTACACCTTC. The chain combines TRBV7-2 with TRBJ1-2; possibly TRBD1 for D (6 bases). The CDR3 is made up of 13 amino acids. With 5 bases removed from V and 2 bases from J, the gap between germline ends came to 9 bases. The V gene's germline CDR1 is SGHTA and CDR2 FQGNSA.

The gene calls are TRBV28 and TRBJ1-1; the D gene is possibly TRBD1 (5 bases). Germline lookup yields CDR1 MDHEN and CDR2 SYDVKM. The length of the CDR3 is 11 residues. Trimming took off 4 bases at V and 7 bases at J, with 7 bases between the two ends. The DNA of the CDR3 is TGTGCCAGCAGTTCTGACAGTGAAGCTTTCTTT. It codes for CASSSDSEAFF.

The chain's CDR3 is CASSLGTSGVLEQFF. The CDR3 coding sequence is TGCGCCAGCAGCTTGGGGACTAGCGGGGTTCTTGAGCAGTTCTTC. This sequence joins TRBV5-1 and TRBJ2-1, with 12 bases aligning to TRBD2. CDR1 SGHRS and CDR2 YFSETQ come from the germline V gene. CDR3 size: 15 residues. Losses at the gene ends were 0 bases for V and 9 bases for J; bases not matched to a gene: 4.

The rearrangement links TRBV3-1 (or the pseudogene TRBV3-2) to TRBJ1-1, with a possible D match to TRBD1 (5 bases). Germline loops: CDR1 LGHDT, CDR2 YNNKEL (reference sequence). This CDR3 has 15 amino acids. V lost 4 bases and J 1 base, leaving 13 bases between the germline ends. The CDR3: CASSPLNRRNTEAFF. The CDR3 DNA sequence: TGTGCCAGCAGCCCCTTAAACAGGAGGAACACTGAAGCTTTCTTT.

The J gene is TRBJ1-2, the V gene TRBV7-9; perhaps TRBD1 as D (5 bases). The V end was cut by 3 bases, the J end by 3 bases, with 17 bases between. There are 16 residues in the CDR3. Germline V gene lookup returns CDR1 SEHNR and CDR2 FQNEAQ (reference sequence). The CDR3 nucleotides read TGTGCCAGCAGCTTGGAGGGTACAAGAGGGGACTATGGCTACACCTTC. Translating gives CASSLEGTRGDYGYTF.

This clone was seen a single time. The J gene is TRBJ2-7, the V gene TRBV19, with 9 bases fitting TRBD1. This CDR3 has 15 residues. Losses at the gene ends were 3 bases for V and 4 bases for J; bases not matched to a gene: 7. Germline CDR1 and CDR2: LNHDA and SQIVND (reference sequence). The CDR3 DNA reads TGTGCCAGTAGTATCACAGGGGGCGCGAAGTACGAGCAGTACTTC. Translating it yields CASSITGGAKYEQYF.

The chain combines TRBV10-3 with TRBJ1-4; 9 bases are shared with TRBD1. The CDR3 is 16 residues long. V lost 3 bases, J lost 1 base, and 3 bases stayed unmatched. The germline V gene has CDR1 ENHRY and CDR2 SYGVKD. The CDR3 coding sequence is TGTGCCATCAGTGACCCGACAGGGGGAACTAATGAAAAACTGTTTTTT. The encoded protein is CAISDPTGGTNEKLFF.

This chain links TRBV11-2 with TRBJ1-5; TRBD1 might be the D (5 bases). The CDR3 has 13 residues. V was cut by 3 bases and J by 5 bases, with 8 bases left in between. The V gene's germline CDR1 is SGHAT and CDR2 FQNNGV. The CDR3 bases are TGTGCCAGCAGCTTGGCAGGGTATCAGCCCCAGCATTTT. Its protein product is CASSLAGYQPQHF. The full variable domain, its missing parts supplied by reference TRBV11-2 and TRBJ1-5, is EAGVAQSPRYKIIEKRQSVAFWCNPISGHATLYWYQQILGQGPKLLIQFQNNGVVDDSQLPKDRFSAERLKGVDSTLKIQPAKLEDSAVYLCASSLAGYQPQHFGDGTRLSIL.

The J gene is TRBJ1-1, the V gene TRBV19, with D possibly being TRBD1 (5 bases). CDR3 length: 14 amino acids. Trimming stripped 3 bases from V and 3 bases from J, with 11 bases between. Germline lookup yields CDR1 LNHDA and CDR2 SQIVND (reference sequence). The DNA of the CDR3 is TGTGCCAGTAGTATTCGGGGGAGGGACACTGAAGCTTTCTTT. Translating gives CASSIRGRDTEAFF. The full variable domain, completed using reference TRBV19 and TRBJ1-1, is DGGITQSPKYLFRKEGQNVTLSCEQNLNHDAMYWYRQDPGQGLRLIYYSQIVNDFQKGDIAEGYSVSREKKESFPLTVTSAQKNPTAFYLCASSIRGRDTEAFFGQGTRLTVV.

The chain uses TRBV6-4 and TRBJ1-1, with TRBD1 as a possible D gene (5 bases). This CDR3 has 12 residues. Germline V lookup: CDR1 MRHNA, CDR2 SNTAGT. Trimming took off 6 bases at V and 1 base at J, with 6 bases between the two ends. CDR3: CASRGPNTEAFF. The CDR3 region has the DNA TGTGCCAGCAGGGGGCCGAACACTGAAGCTTTCTTT.

The chain links TRBV7-2 to TRBJ1-2; 7 positions match TRBD1. This CDR3 has 15 residues. V was clipped by 2 bases and J by 3 bases; unmatched bases: 6. Germline V CDR1 and CDR2: SGHTA, FQGNSA. DNA for the CDR3: TGTGCCAGCAGCTTATCGGTCACAGGGGACTATGGCTACACCTTC. Protein: CASSLSVTGDYGYTF.

The chain couples TRBV5-1 to TRBJ2-1; 7 bases are a match to TRBD2. There are 14 residues in the CDR3. The ends lost 0 bases at V and 9 bases at J; junction bases unmatched: 6. CDR1 SGHRS and CDR2 YFSETQ come from the germline V gene. The CDR3 reads CASSLALSSGEQFF. The CDR3 DNA sequence: TGCGCCAGCAGCTTGGCGCTATCTAGCGGTGAGCAGTTCTTC.

The chain uses TRBV2 and TRBJ1-3, with D perhaps matching TRBD1 (5 bases). Germline V lookup: CDR1 SNHLY, CDR2 FYNNEI. This CDR3 is built from 15 residues. Trimming took off 6 bases at V and 0 bases at J, with 12 bases between the two ends. The CDR3 reads CASRDTAGSGNTIYF. DNA for the CDR3: TGTGCCAGCAGGGACACAGCTGGCTCTGGAAACACCATATATTTT.

The chain carries TRBV27 and TRBJ1-1; the D gene is possibly TRBD1 (5 bases). Germline-derived CDR1 and CDR2 are MNHEY and SMNVEV (reference sequence). This CDR3 is built from 14 residues. V was trimmed by 5 bases and J by 0 bases, leaving 10 bases between them. DNA of the CDR3: TGTGCCAGCAGTGCGACAGATCTGAACACTGAAGCTTTCTTT. It is translated as CASSATDLNTEAFF.

CDR3 nucleotides: TGTGCCAGCAGCTTGACAGGGGGGCTAGCCAAAAACATTCAGTACTTC. Translating it yields CASSLTGGLAKNIQYF. J is TRBJ2-4 and V is TRBV7-3; 9 bases match TRBD1. The CDR3 runs 16 residues. The V gene end was trimmed by 3 bases and the J gene end by 0 bases; junction bases not matched to a gene: 3. Germline CDR1 reads SGHTA; CDR2 reads FQGTGA.